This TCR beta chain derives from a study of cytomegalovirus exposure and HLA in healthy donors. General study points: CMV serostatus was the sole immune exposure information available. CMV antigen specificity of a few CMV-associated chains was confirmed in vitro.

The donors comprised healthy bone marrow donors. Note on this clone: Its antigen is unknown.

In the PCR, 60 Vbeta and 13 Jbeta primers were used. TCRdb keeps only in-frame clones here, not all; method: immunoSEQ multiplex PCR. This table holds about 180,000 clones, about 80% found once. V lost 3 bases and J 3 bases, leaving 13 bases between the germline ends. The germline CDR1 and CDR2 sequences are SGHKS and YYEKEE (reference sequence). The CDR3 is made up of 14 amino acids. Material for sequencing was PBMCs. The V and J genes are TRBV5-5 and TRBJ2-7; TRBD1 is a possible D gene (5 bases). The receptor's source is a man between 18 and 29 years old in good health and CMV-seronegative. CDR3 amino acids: CASSSRTMGYEQYF. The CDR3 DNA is TGTGCCAGCAGCTCTCGGACAATGGGCTACGAGCAGTACTTC.